A selection of T cell receptor beta chains follows, all from one sample in a study of shared clonotypes between healthy human individuals. Sequenced by immunoSEQ multiplex PCR; TCRdb stores in-frame clones only, minus some. The profile shows roughly 1,800,000 clones, roughly 94% of them singletons. The specimen was naive CD8+ T cells sorted from blood. The receptors come from a man between 18 and 29 years old in good health. Each CDR3 is given with its conserved first and last residue. Fields, in order: V gene, D gene, J gene, CDR3 protein. D genes are given only for firm matches.

>TRBV5-6|TRBD1|TRBJ2-1
CASSLGTGGAWNEQFF
>TRBV6-5|.|TRBJ1-2
CASSRTGLDGYTF
>TRBV4-2|.|TRBJ1-3
CASSVEHRQAVNTIYF
>TRBV11-2|TRBD2|TRBJ2-1
CASSLRTSGNRAWNEQFF
>TRBV4-1|.|TRBJ2-7
CASSQETRSPYEQYF
>TRBV5-1|TRBD2|TRBJ2-1
CASSQGLAGTISYNEQFF
>TRBV4-3|.|TRBJ2-3
CASSLDREDTQYF
>TRBV9|.|TRBJ1-1
CASSVVDDTEAFF
>TRBV5-4|TRBD1|TRBJ2-5
CASSVTGTGGETQYF
>TRBV7-6|.|TRBJ1-2
CASSLSLGGNYGYTF
>TRBV9|.|TRBJ1-1
CASSVGYETTEAFF
>TRBV6-5|.|TRBJ2-5
CASSYLLSGQETQYF
>TRBV9|.|TRBJ2-7
CASSPGGASYEQYF
>TRBV25-1|.|TRBJ2-7
CASSAFGTPSYEQYF
>TRBV9|.|TRBJ2-7
CASSIRDGGTYEQYF
>TRBV7-8|.|TRBJ1-1
CASSLGGEVEAFF
>TRBV4-1|TRBD1|TRBJ1-2
CASSQTQGDYGYTF
>TRBV10-3|TRBD2|TRBJ2-1
CAIREASGRSSYNEQFF
>TRBV27|.|TRBJ2-2
CASSFRGDRGTGELFF
>TRBV7-2|.|TRBJ2-1
CASSLIRVLDEQFF
>TRBV28|.|TRBJ2-6
CASSRTESNVLTF
>TRBV6-5|TRBD2|TRBJ2-5
CASSYTSEQETQYF
>TRBV14|.|TRBJ2-1
CASSPSGLSSYNEQFF
>TRBV27|.|TRBJ2-7
CASSSRTGTNEQYF